This entry concerns a single T cell receptor beta chain. The method was immunoSEQ multiplex PCR; TCRdb's version includes in-frame clones alone and lacks a portion of them. Of roughly 590,000 clones listed, over 95% are singletons. This entry belongs to a study of shared clonotypes between healthy human individuals. Naive-designated CD8 cells lacked CD45RO, were positively enriched for CCR7, and omitted terminally differentiated effector memory CD45RA+ cells. The TCR originated in a young woman in good health. The sequenced sample was naive CD8+ T cells sorted from blood.

In nucleotides, the CDR3 is TGTGCCAGCAGCTCTAGCGAGCCTAGACAGGGGGGGTCCTACAATGAGCAGTTCTTC. It yields the protein CASSSSEPRQGGSYNEQFF. This chain uses TRBV7-9 with TRBJ2-1, with 9 bases that match TRBD1. CDR3 size: 19 residues. With V trimmed by 4 bases and J by 1 base, 14 bases remained unmatched. Germline CDR1 is SEHNR and CDR2 is FQNEAQ (reference sequence).